Each of the 32 T cell receptor beta chains below was sequenced from the same sample in a study of blood T cell repertoires in COVID-19. Repertoires were generated with immunoSEQ multiplex PCR, while TCRdb's copy carries only in-frame clones and drops some. The profile covers around 360,000 clones, with roughly 86% appearing a single time and about 1.9% taken by the ten largest. Sequenced material: PBMCs or T cells enriched from blood (not recorded which). Receptors were obtained from a man aged 35 to 55 in a cohort exposed to, infected with or recovered from COVID-19 (not recorded which).

The chain uses TRBV7-2 and TRBJ2-1; the match to TRBD2 covers 9 bases. CDR3 length equals 15 residues. The germline CDR1 and CDR2 sequences are SGHTA and FQGNSA. The V and J ends lost 3 bases and 9 bases, in that order; junction bases with no gene match: 9. CDR3 nucleotides: TGTGCCAGCAGCTTCTCAACGGGACTAGCTTTTGAGCAGTTCTTC. Translating gives CASSFSTGLAFEQFF.

This clone occurred once. This CDR3 reads CASSSELTSGYNEQFF. Here the CDR3 DNA reads TGTGCCAGCAGTTCCGAACTGACTAGCGGATACAATGAGCAGTTCTTC. The rearrangement links TRBV27 to TRBJ2-1, with 9 bases that match TRBD2. The V segment lost 4 bases and the J segment 4 bases; nucleotides outside the gene matches: 8. This CDR3 has 16 amino acids. Germline values: CDR1 MNHEY, CDR2 SMNVEV (reference sequence).

This chain joins TRBV27 and TRBJ2-1, with TRBD2 identical over 11 bases. Germline V gene data show CDR1 as MNHEY and CDR2 as SMNVEV (reference sequence). The V and J ends lost 4 bases and 3 bases, in that order; junction bases with no gene match: 2. The CDR3 covers 15 residues. Written as DNA, the CDR3 is TGTGCCAGCAGTTCGACTAGCGGGAACTACAATGAGCAGTTCTTC. Its protein is CASSSTSGNYNEQFF.

This chain links TRBV27 with TRBJ1-2; 7 bases align to TRBD1. Germline CDR1 reads MNHEY; CDR2 reads SMNVEV (reference sequence). V lost 7 bases and J lost 0; bases outside the gene matches: 14. This CDR3 is built from 17 residues. The CDR3 is CASTLRFGTATNYGYTF. CDR3 DNA sequence: TGTGCCAGCACACTTAGGTTTGGGACAGCCACTAACTATGGCTACACCTTC.

The V gene is TRBV2, the J gene TRBJ2-3; 7 bases are shared with TRBD2. Trimming took 4 bases from V and 9 from J; bases not matched to a gene: 10. Germline V lookup: CDR1 SNHLY, CDR2 FYNNEI. The CDR3 runs to 14 residues. In DNA, the CDR3 is TGTGCCAGCAGTGCCGGGACTACACGCGGGACGCAGTATTTT. This encodes CASSAGTTRGTQYF.

This sequence joins TRBV19 and TRBJ2-7; 8 nucleotides align to TRBD2. Trimming at V came to 5 bases and at J to 6 bases, leaving 12 bases not matched to a gene. The CDR3 length is 15 residues. Germline CDR1 LNHDA, CDR2 SQIVND (reference sequence). The CDR3 is CASSSVSSGSGEQYF. The CDR3 DNA reads as TGTGCCAGTAGTTCAGTATCCAGCGGGAGTGGCGAGCAGTACTTC.

The chain combines TRBV2 with TRBJ2-7, with 10 bases identical to TRBD1. Germline values: CDR1 SNHLY, CDR2 FYNNEI. The CDR3 spans 14 residues. V was clipped by 6 bases and J by 2 bases; unmatched bases: 4. The DNA of the CDR3 is TGTGCCAGCAGCTTCGGGACAGGGGCCTACGAGCAGTACTTC. This codes for CASSFGTGAYEQYF.

The rearrangement links TRBV28 to TRBJ1-5; no reliable D call. The CDR3 contains 13 residues. Per the germline V gene, CDR1 is MDHEN and CDR2 is SYDVKM. Trimming cost V 11 bases and J 1 base, with 12 bases left between them. The CDR3 spells CAVGSRSNQPQHF. The CDR3 DNA sequence: TGTGCCGTAGGATCTAGGAGCAATCAGCCCCAGCATTTT.

The chain uses TRBV9 and TRBJ2-5; D is possibly TRBD1 (5 bases). This CDR3 region has 15 residues. Germline CDR1 SGDLS, CDR2 YYNGEE. V lost 0 bases and J lost 4, with 13 bases in between. The CDR3 here is CASSVVQGSRETQYF. The CDR3 nucleotides are TGTGCCAGCAGCGTAGTCCAGGGATCGAGAGAGACCCAGTACTTC.

The gene calls are TRBV14 and TRBJ2-7; a possible D gene is TRBD1 (6 bases). Germline V CDR1 and CDR2: SGHDN, FVKESK. V shed 5 bases and J shed 1 base, with 9 bases lying between them. The CDR3 runs 13 residues. The CDR3 bases are TGTGCCAGCAGCAGGGACATTTCCTACGAGCAGTACTTC. It codes for CASSRDISYEQYF.

The chain couples TRBV2 to TRBJ2-2; tentatively, D is TRBD1 (5 bases). This CDR3 contains 15 residues. The germline gives CDR1 SNHLY, CDR2 FYNNEI. The germline V and J ends were trimmed by 4 bases and 2 bases, with 11 bases remaining between them. CDR3 nucleotide sequence: TGTGCCAGCAGTGCCCAAGGGGAAAACACCGGGGAGCTGTTTTTT. Translating it yields CASSAQGENTGELFF.

The J gene is TRBJ2-7, the V gene TRBV28; 7 positions match TRBD1. The CDR3 is made up of 15 amino acids. The ends lost 5 bases at V and 1 base at J; junction bases unmatched: 8. CDR1 and CDR2 from the germline V gene are MDHEN and SYDVKM. The CDR3 region is CASSPTGTASYEQYF. In DNA, the CDR3 is TGTGCCAGCAGTCCGACCGGGACAGCTTCCTACGAGCAGTACTTC. Full variable domain (missing parts from reference TRBV28 and TRBJ2-7): DVKVTQSSRYLVKRTGEKVFLECVQDMDHENMFWYRQDPGLGLRLIYFSYDVKMKEKGDIPEGYSVSREKKERFSLILESASTNQTSMYLCASSPTGTASYEQYFGPGTRLTVT.

This sequence joins TRBV5-1 and TRBJ2-3, with 10 positions matching TRBD2. Unmatched junction bases numbered 12, after V lost 2 bases and J lost 0 bases. The germline gives CDR1 SGHRS, CDR2 YFSETQ. CDR3 size: 19 residues. The CDR3 here is CASSLYRTSGKASTDTQYF. CDR3 DNA sequence: TGCGCCAGCAGCTTATACCGTACTAGCGGGAAGGCTAGCACAGATACGCAGTATTTT.

The J gene is TRBJ1-3, the V gene TRBV19, with D maybe TRBD1 (5 bases). The CDR3 runs to 15 residues. CDR1 and CDR2 from the germline V gene are LNHDA and SQIVND (reference sequence). Trimming took 5 bases from V and 2 from J, leaving 13 bases between them. Here the CDR3 reads CASSSAARAGNTIYF. The CDR3 DNA reads TGTGCCAGTAGTTCGGCTGCCAGGGCTGGAAACACCATATATTTT.

The chain uses TRBV27 and TRBJ1-5; 7 positions agree with TRBD1. The CDR3 extends over 15 amino acids. Germline-derived CDR1 and CDR2 are MNHEY and SMNVEV (reference sequence). The trim removed 5 bases at V and 7 bases at J, leaving 11 bases unmatched. In nucleotides, the CDR3 is TGTGCCAGCAGTCCGGGACAGCCCTCTAAACAGCCCCAGCATTTT. Protein sequence: CASSPGQPSKQPQHF.

This chain joins TRBV2 and TRBJ2-7, with a possible D match to TRBD2 (5 bases). Germline V gene lookup returns CDR1 SNHLY and CDR2 FYNNEI. CDR3 length: 10 residues. The V end lost 8 bases, the J end lost 4 bases, and 6 bases lay between the germline ends. CDR3 coding DNA: TGTGCCAGCGGGGAGTACGAGCAGTACTTC. This translates into CASGEYEQYF.

The chain has TRBV28 and TRBJ1-5, with 9 bases aligning to TRBD1. The CDR3 length is 16 residues. CDR1 is MDHEN and CDR2 is SYDVKM in the germline V gene. V lost 3 bases to trimming and J lost 3 bases; unmatched junction nucleotides: 6. The CDR3 coding sequence is TGTGCCAGCAGTTTCGCGGGACAGGGATACAATCAGCCCCAGCATTTT. Its translation is CASSFAGQGYNQPQHF.

V gene TRBV15 combines with J gene TRBJ2-3; 7 nucleotides line up with TRBD2. After removal of 0 bases from V and 6 bases from J, the junction contained 6 bases not matched to a gene. Germline V gene sequence: CDR1 LNHNV, CDR2 YYDKDF (reference sequence). This CDR3 has 15 residues. The CDR3 bases are TGTGCCACCAGCAGAGATCCAATAGCGGGCGATACGCAGTATTTT. Translating it yields CATSRDPIAGDTQYF.

This clone was detected only once. J is TRBJ2-7 and V is TRBV7-2; tentatively, D is TRBD2 (5 bases). In germline, CDR1 is SGHTA, CDR2 FQGNSA. The CDR3 extends over 14 amino acids. Trimming left V 8 bases short and J 0 bases short, with 14 bases between. CDR3 sequence: CASQSGGPSYEQYF. The CDR3 DNA reads TGTGCCAGCCAAAGCGGCGGCCCCTCCTACGAGCAGTACTTC. Variable domain in full (rest from reference TRBV7-2 and TRBJ2-7): GAGVSQSPSNKVTEKGKDVELRCDPISGHTALYWYRQSLGQGLEFLIYFQGNSAPDKSGLPSDRFSAERTGGSVSTLTIQRTQQEDSAVYLCASQSGGPSYEQYFGPGTRLTVT.

This clone has a single count. The chain joins TRBV5-4 to TRBJ1-1, with 7 nucleotides matching TRBD1. V was clipped by 7 bases and J by 0 bases; unmatched bases: 9. There are 15 residues in the CDR3. Germline V lookup: CDR1 SGHNT, CDR2 YYREEE (reference sequence). CDR3 nucleotide sequence: TGTGCCAGCTCGACAGGGAAACTAATGAACACTGAAGCTTTCTTT. This sequence encodes CASSTGKLMNTEAFF.

In the case of this clone: Other nucleotide sequences from this sample produce the same CDR3. The V gene is TRBV15, the J gene TRBJ1-1; no clear D gene. The V and J ends lost 1 base and 0 bases respectively, with 3 bases between them. The germline CDR1 and CDR2 sequences are LNHNV and YYDKDF (reference sequence). This CDR3 has 13 amino acids. The CDR3 bases are TGTGCCACCAGCAGAGCTTTGAACACTGAAGCTTTCTTT. This encodes CATSRALNTEAFF.

The chain joins TRBV2 to TRBJ1-4; TRBD1 is a possible D gene (6 bases). This CDR3 contains 12 residues. The V gene lost 6 bases and the J gene lost 11 bases, with 13 bases spanning the gap. Germline CDR1 reads SNHLY; CDR2 reads FYNNEI. The CDR3 bases are TGTGCCAGCAGACCGGACAGCCCTAAACTGTTTTTT. Amino acids: CASRPDSPKLFF.

V gene TRBV5-1 combines with J gene TRBJ2-5, with TRBD1 as a possible D gene (5 bases). The CDR3 totals 14 residues. CDR1 and CDR2 (germline): SGHRS, YFSETQ. Trimming pared 3 bases from V and 5 bases from J, leaving 14 bases between. The CDR3 DNA sequence: TGCGCCAGCAGCTCCATCGGCCCAGGGGAGACCCAGTACTTC. It codes for CASSSIGPGETQYF.

The chain joins TRBV5-1 to TRBJ1-3, with TRBD1 identical over 9 bases. The V gene's germline CDR1 is SGHRS and CDR2 YFSETQ. The CDR3 contains 13 residues. V trimming: 7 bases; J trimming: 3 bases; junction bases outside the gene matches: 2. The CDR3 coding sequence is TGCGCCAGCCGGACAGGGGTTGGAAACACCATATATTTT. It yields the protein CASRTGVGNTIYF.

V usage is TRBV7-9 and J usage is TRBJ2-5; TRBD2 is a possible D gene (5 bases). Looked up from germline, CDR1 is SEHNR and CDR2 is FQNEAQ (reference sequence). The CDR3 runs to 15 residues. V was cut by 6 bases and J by 4 bases, with 18 bases left in between. The CDR3 DNA reads TGTGCCAGCAGACAACAAGGGAGCCCGACAGAGACCCAGTACTTC. This translates into CASRQQGSPTETQYF.

The rearrangement uses TRBV25-1 and TRBJ2-1, with TRBD2 matching 8 bases. There are 15 residues in the CDR3. Trimming took 5 bases from V and 10 from J; bases not matched to a gene: 13. Germline assignment: CDR1 MGHDK and CDR2 SYGVNS. The CDR3 reads CASSPSSGGDREQFF. The CDR3 nucleotides read TGTGCCAGCAGTCCGAGTTCGGGAGGGGATCGGGAGCAGTTCTTC.

This chain's CDR3 is CASSPPGQSSYNEQFF. The DNA for the CDR3 is TGTGCCAGCTCACCCCCAGGGCAGAGCTCCTACAATGAGCAGTTCTTC. The chain combines TRBV18 with TRBJ2-1, with a tentative D call TRBD1 (5 bases). Germline CDR1 reads KGHSH; CDR2 reads LQKENI. Trimming pared 3 bases from V and 0 bases from J, leaving 12 bases between. The CDR3 extends over 16 amino acids.

CDR3 in DNA: TGTGCCAGCAGCATCTTGCGGGAGGGAGGGACCGGGGAGCTGTTTTTT. It codes for CASSILREGGTGELFF. The chain carries TRBV7-3 and TRBJ2-2; 9 nucleotides match TRBD2. The CDR3 is 16 residues long. V dropped 5 bases and J dropped 5; count of bases not matched to a gene: 9. In germline, CDR1 is SGHTA, CDR2 FQGTGA.

The V gene is TRBV29-1, the J gene TRBJ2-1, with 8 bases lining up with TRBD2. V shed 3 bases and J 10 bases; nucleotides not matched to a gene: 14. Per germline, CDR1 SQVTM and CDR2 ANQGSEA. This CDR3 comprises 15 residues. Here the CDR3 reads CSVDMAGTRVNEQFF. The DNA of the CDR3 is TGCAGCGTTGACATGGCCGGGACTAGGGTTAACGAGCAGTTCTTC.

The rearrangement joins TRBV5-8 to TRBJ2-7; D is perhaps TRBD2 (6 bases). CDR3 size: 15 residues. CDR1 is SGHTS, CDR2 YDEGEE, per germline. Deletions cut 9 bases from V and 3 bases from J, with 22 bases between. The DNA of the CDR3 is TGTGCCAACAAAATATACCGGGGGACGAACTACGAGCAGTACTTC. It yields the protein CANKIYRGTNYEQYF.

This clone was counted only a few times. The chain carries TRBV5-1 and TRBJ1-4; D unclear. Deletions cut 5 bases from V and 6 bases from J, with 11 bases between. The CDR3 is made up of 13 amino acids. In germline, CDR1 is SGHRS, CDR2 YFSETQ. The CDR3 region is CASSRSLDEKLFF. Here the CDR3 DNA reads TGCGCCAGCAGTCGAAGTCTAGATGAAAAACTGTTTTTT. The full variable domain, rest sourced from reference TRBV5-1 and TRBJ1-4, is KAGVTQTPRYLIKTRGQQVTLSCSPISGHRSVSWYQQTPGQGLQFLFEYFSETQRNKGNFPGRFSGRQFSNSRSEMNVSTLELGDSALYLCASSRSLDEKLFFGSGTQLSVL.

The J gene is TRBJ2-2, the V gene TRBV5-1; a weak D match, TRBD2 (5 bases). V lost 4 bases and J lost 6, with 19 bases in between. The CDR3 consists of 16 residues. Germline lookup yields CDR1 SGHRS and CDR2 YFSETQ. The DNA of the CDR3 is TGCGCCAGCAGCCGAGGACTCTTCTTAGGTCCCGGGGAGCTGTTTTTT. It translates to CASSRGLFLGPGELFF. The full variable domain, rest sourced from reference TRBV5-1 and TRBJ2-2, is KAGVTQTPRYLIKTRGQQVTLSCSPISGHRSVSWYQQTPGQGLQFLFEYFSETQRNKGNFPGRFSGRQFSNSRSEMNVSTLELGDSALYLCASSRGLFLGPGELFFGEGSRLTVL.